This entry concerns a single T cell receptor (beta chain). Its antigen is unknown. Within one base of it there is no much larger clone, and no base qualities were kept. The sample comes from a study of chemoradiotherapy in HPV16-positive cancers (dated 2022 in TCRdb). Regarding the study in general: Using functional T-cell assays on cells from two HPV16-positive patients, the researchers defined candidate HPV-specific T-cell clones and common TCR motifs. The study set out to ask whether T-cell immunity against the HPV oncoproteins E6 and E7 changes over the course of chemoradiotherapy and whether that immunity affects survival. The candidate HPV-specific TCRs and motifs were subsequently tracked in TCR repertoires obtained from some 80 patients with HPV-related cancers. On the study overall, not on this receptor specifically: Among HPV16-positive patients, expansion of HPV-responsive T cells during chemoradiotherapy was associated with better recurrence-free survival. Expansion of candidate HPV-specific clones and E7-related TCR motifs was observed in the tumor microenvironment during treatment, whereas no such expansion was observed for non-HPV-specific T cells. The functional definition of HPV-specific T cells was derived from only a couple of HPV16-positive patients, and the survival association was reported for HPV16-positive patients.

Library construction relied on the immunoSEQ multiplex PCR assay. TCRdb obtained this table from immuneACCESS and retained in-frame rearrangements with V and J assigned. These tables miss some clones; where compared with another copy, unresolved V genes account for less than half of the shortfall, and the remainder is unexplained. This sample holds approximately 10,000 clones; roughly 78% were observed only once. Around 2% of the sample is in the top ten clones. Repertoires were sampled repeatedly over the course of chemoradiotherapy, so clonal expansion could be followed in the tumor microenvironment. Trimming at the junction amounts to 2 bases on V and 14 bases on J, and the germline ends lie 11 bases apart. Counted from cysteine to phenylalanine, this CDR3 has 12 amino acids. Of all the DNA, just the CDR3 is kept, 36 bases in frame from base 1. In the germline V gene, CDR1 corresponds to SGHDT and CDR2 to YYEEEE.

This TCR derives from a human donor with HPV-associated anogenital cancer. The chain employs TRBV5-6 and TRBJ1-6, with the D gene not clear enough to name. The sample here was taken from a patient who underwent chemoradiotherapy. This receptor has the CDR3 CASSFRSLTLHF. Here is the DNA: TGTGCCAGCAGCTTCAGAAGTTTAACCCTCCACTTT.